This T cell receptor (beta chain) was obtained from a study of a mutant IDH1 vaccine in newly diagnosed glioma. Overall study: The sex distribution of treated patients was roughly 62% male and 37.5% female, with a mean age of roughly 40 years. Those enrolled had earlier been treated with radiotherapy, temozolomide, or both, mostly both.

The CDR3 covers 16 residues. With 4 bases removed from V and 0 bases from J, the gap between germline ends came to 10 bases. Germline values: CDR1 LNHDA, CDR2 SQIVND (reference sequence). The data were produced by immunoSEQ multiplex PCR, yet TCRdb's version contains in-frame clones alone and is incomplete. Found here are approximately 45,000 clones, around nine tenths of them singletons; the top ten hold around 5.7%. With respect to this clone: Its antigen is still unknown.

Time point in this sample: week 35, safety follow-up. Doses of 300 ug of mutant IDH1 20-mer peptide were given with topical imiquimod. New IDH1-mutant, ATRX-lost WHO grade 3 or 4 astrocytomas occurred in donors. The sequence was obtained from a woman in her thirties or forties with glioma. The material was PBMCs, obtained from a glioma patient whose treatment included an IDH1 peptide vaccine. The chain links TRBV19 to TRBJ2-6; D is uncertain. The CDR3 loop reads CASSRGETSGANVLTF. The CDR3 nucleotides are TGTGCCAGTAGTAGGGGTGAGACCTCTGGGGCCAACGTCCTGACTTTC. Based on the CDR3 plus reference TRBV19 and TRBJ2-6, the full variable domain is DGGITQSPKYLFRKEGQNVTLSCEQNLNHDAMYWYRQDPGQGLRLIYYSQIVNDFQKGDIAEGYSVSREKKESFPLTVTSAQKNPTAFYLCASSRGETSGANVLTFGAGSRLTVL.